Listed here are 9 T cell receptor beta chains from one sample, sequenced in a study of follicular helper T cells after annual influenza vaccination. Documented time point: 2014-2015 season, pre-vaccination. Some clones are missing from TCRdb's copy, which holds only in-frame ones; the method was immunoSEQ multiplex PCR. The sample holds about 2,700 clones, roughly 84% seen once. The specimen was CXCR5+ CD38- circulating T follicular helper cells from blood, collected on the day of influenza vaccination. Sample subset: circulating Tfh, non-naive CD4+CXCR5+PD-1+ (ICOS+CD38+ or ICOS-CD38-). The receptors shown here come from an adult who received the influenza vaccine.

The J gene is TRBJ1-1, the V gene TRBV5-8, with a weak D call TRBD1 (6 bases). Trimming stripped 1 base from V and 4 bases from J, with 17 bases between. The CDR3 extends over 16 amino acids. Germline V CDR1 and CDR2: SGHTS, YDEGEE. The CDR3 coding sequence is TGTGCCAGCAGCTTGCTTTTAAGGGGGAGGGTCACTGAAGCTTTCTTT. Residues: CASSLLLRGRVTEAFF.

The chain joins TRBV13 to TRBJ2-7; 7 bases agree with TRBD1. There are 14 residues in the CDR3. V was clipped by 5 bases and J by 0 bases; unmatched bases: 4. CDR1 is PRHDT and CDR2 is FYEKMQ in the germline V gene (reference sequence). The CDR3 coding sequence is TGTGCCAGCAGCAGAGACAGGGACTCCTACGAGCAGTACTTC. Translated: CASSRDRDSYEQYF.

V gene TRBV7-2 combines with J gene TRBJ1-2; 9 bases are a match to TRBD1. The germline V gene encodes CDR1 SGHTA and CDR2 FQGNSA. After removal of 5 bases from V and 7 bases from J, the junction contained 2 bases not matched to a gene. The CDR3 extends over 12 amino acids. The CDR3 DNA is TGTGCCAGCAGCGCACAGGGGGCTGGCTACACCTTC. Translating it yields CASSAQGAGYTF.

The chain has TRBV20-1 and TRBJ2-1; D gene uncertain. Trimming left V 6 bases short and J 8 bases short, with 11 bases between. This CDR3 is built from 11 residues. The germline V gene encodes CDR1 DFQATT and CDR2 SNEGSKA (reference sequence). The CDR3 reads CSAQKSHEQFF. CDR3 in DNA: TGCAGTGCCCAAAAGTCACATGAGCAGTTCTTC.

This clone was observed a single time. This chain links TRBV2 with TRBJ1-2, with a possible D match to TRBD1 (5 bases). Trimming removed 6 bases at V and 2 bases at J, with 25 bases between. The CDR3 length is 18 residues. In germline, CDR1 is SNHLY, CDR2 FYNNEI. Written as DNA, the CDR3 is TGTGCCAGCAGCACTAACCCCAATCGCGACAGACAAAACTATGGCTACACCTTC. This codes for CASSTNPNRDRQNYGYTF.

The CDR3 spells CASSQGGGRGTYEQYF. The CDR3, as DNA: TGTGCCAGCAGCCAAGGCGGGGGGCGGGGAACCTACGAGCAGTACTTC. The gene calls are TRBV14 and TRBJ2-7; TRBD2 aligns across 8 bases. There are 16 residues in the CDR3. From germline, CDR1 is SGHDN and CDR2 FVKESK. Unmatched junction bases numbered 7, after V lost 1 base and J lost 2 bases.

This clone was counted a few times. The V gene is TRBV20-1, the J gene TRBJ1-2, with D hard to call. V lost 4 bases and J 6 bases, leaving 9 bases between the germline ends. Germline CDR1 and CDR2: DFQATT and SNEGSKA (reference sequence). The CDR3 is 11 residues long. The CDR3 spells CSATGGNGYTF. The CDR3, as DNA: TGCAGTGCTACCGGAGGCAATGGCTACACCTTC.

This clone was found a few times. This chain joins TRBV4-1 and TRBJ2-7; D is possibly TRBD1 (6 bases). Germline V lookup: CDR1 MGHRA, CDR2 YSYEKL. Trimming stripped 2 bases from V and 4 bases from J, with 9 bases between. There are 13 residues in the CDR3. The CDR3 loop is CASSQQQGYEQYF. The CDR3 bases are TGCGCCAGCAGCCAACAACAGGGTTACGAGCAGTACTTC.

This CDR3 is CASSLKGALTYNEQFF. The CDR3 DNA sequence: TGTGCCAGCAGTCTTAAAGGGGCATTGACCTACAATGAGCAGTTCTTC. The chain joins TRBV27 to TRBJ2-1; perhaps TRBD1 as D (5 bases). The CDR3 length is 16 residues. V was trimmed by 5 bases and J by 2 bases, leaving 16 bases between them. Germline V lookup: CDR1 MNHEY, CDR2 SMNVEV (reference sequence).